One T cell receptor (beta chain) is described in this entry. This entry is derived from a study of blood T cell repertoires in COVID-19. Germline loops: CDR1 SNHLY, CDR2 FYNNEI. V lost 3 bases, J lost 0 bases, and 17 bases lay in between. This CDR3 is built from 17 residues. Sequencing was performed with immunoSEQ multiplex PCR; in TCRdb, only in-frame clones are kept and a portion is missing. This table has around 140,000 clones, over 75% appearing once. The sequence came from a man aged 65 to 79 with acute or convalescent COVID-19. This chain links TRBV2 with TRBJ1-2; TRBD1 might be the D (6 bases). Material for sequencing was peripheral blood. The CDR3 bases are TGTGCCAGCAGTGACAGCGAGATACAGGGCGCTAACTATGGCTACACCTTC. Encoded protein: CASSDSEIQGANYGYTF.